Each of the 13 T cell receptor beta chains below was sequenced from the same sample in a study of blood T cell repertoires in COVID-19. Profiled with immunoSEQ multiplex PCR; TCRdb holds only in-frame clones, not every one. The repertoire has approximately 160,000 clones, around 80% of them found once; the top ten carry 7% to 10%. The sample comprised peripheral blood. The receptor source for this set is a man aged 55 to 70 with acute or convalescent COVID-19.

The chain joins TRBV5-4 to TRBJ2-2; TRBD1 matches 7 bases. The V segment lost 0 bases and the J segment 5 bases; nucleotides outside the gene matches: 4. Germline assignment: CDR1 SGHNT and CDR2 YYREEE (reference sequence). The CDR3 length is 15 residues. The CDR3 region is CASSLAGTATGELFF. Written as DNA, the CDR3 is TGTGCCAGCAGCTTGGCCGGGACAGCTACCGGGGAGCTGTTTTTT. The full variable domain, completed using reference TRBV5-4 and TRBJ2-2, is ETGVTQSPTHLIKTRGQQVTLRCSSQSGHNTVSWYQQALGQGPQFIFQYYREEENGRGNFPPRFSGLQFPNYSSELNVNALELDDSALYLCASSLAGTATGELFFGEGSRLTVL.

This chain connects TRBV5-4 to TRBJ2-3, with TRBD1 as a possible D gene (6 bases). CDR1 is SGHNT, CDR2 YYREEE, per germline (reference sequence). The CDR3 loop spans 15 amino acids. Trimming removed 0 bases from V and 3 bases from J, with 11 bases in between. The CDR3 DNA sequence: TGTGCCAGCAGCTTGGACCAGGGGTCAACAGATACGCAGTATTTT. Protein sequence: CASSLDQGSTDTQYF.

This chain connects TRBV4-1 to TRBJ1-1; maybe TRBD1 (5 bases). CDR3 length: 13 residues. Per germline, CDR1 MGHRA and CDR2 YSYEKL. The V and J ends lost 2 bases and 8 bases respectively, with 12 bases between them. CDR3 in amino acids: CASSQRQSEEAFF. The CDR3 region has the DNA TGCGCCAGCAGCCAACGACAGAGTGAGGAAGCTTTCTTT.

The chain couples TRBV24-1 to TRBJ2-2, with D maybe TRBD1 (7 bases). V was cut by 7 bases and J by 0 bases, with 20 bases left in between. Germline CDR1 is KGHDR and CDR2 is SFDVKD. This CDR3 contains 18 residues. CDR3 DNA sequence: TGTGCCACCAGCCTCTACGGCAGGGGGAGGTCGAACACCGGGGAGCTGTTTTTT. The encoded protein is CATSLYGRGRSNTGELFF.

This chain uses TRBV4-2 with TRBJ2-2; possible D gene TRBD1, 6 bases. The CDR3 is made up of 15 amino acids. Per germline, CDR1 LGHNA and CDR2 YNFKEQ. Trimming cost V 7 bases and J 5 bases, with 17 bases left between them. The CDR3 DNA follows: TGTGCCAGCATGTCAAATGGACAGATGACCGGGGAGCTGTTTTTT. It specifies CASMSNGQMTGELFF.

The chain carries TRBV5-1 and TRBJ2-3; a possible D gene is TRBD1 (5 bases). CDR3 length equals 14 residues. The germline gives CDR1 SGHRS, CDR2 YFSETQ. V was clipped by 4 bases and J by 3 bases, with 12 bases between them. DNA of the CDR3: TGCGCCAGCAGCATTACACCAGGGACAGATACGCAGTATTTT. Protein sequence: CASSITPGTDTQYF. The whole variable domain, filled in from reference TRBV5-1 and TRBJ2-3, reads KAGVTQTPRYLIKTRGQQVTLSCSPISGHRSVSWYQQTPGQGLQFLFEYFSETQRNKGNFPGRFSGRQFSNSRSEMNVSTLELGDSALYLCASSITPGTDTQYFGPGTRLTVL.

The genes are TRBV12-3 or TRBV12-4 and TRBJ1-2; D gene unclear. The CDR3 runs 13 residues. V was shortened by 8 bases and J by 3 bases, with 13 bases between the two germline ends. CDR3 sequence reads: CASGLGDYYGYTF. The CDR3 DNA reads as TGTGCCAGCGGCCTCGGGGATTACTATGGCTACACCTTC.

This clone was counted only a few times. This chain joins TRBV15 and TRBJ2-7; D might be TRBD2 (5 bases). This CDR3 is built from 16 residues. Germline-derived CDR1 and CDR2 are LNHNV and YYDKDF (reference sequence). V was pared by 1 base and J by 1 base, with 14 bases between. CDR3 amino acids: CATSRGRGSASYEQYF. The CDR3 DNA sequence: TGTGCCACCAGCAGAGGACGGGGTAGTGCGTCCTACGAGCAGTACTTC.

This clone has a single count. Here the CDR3 reads CATSDQGTGSNQPQHF. The CDR3 region has the DNA TGTGCCACCAGTGACCAAGGGACAGGGAGCAATCAGCCCCAGCATTTT. The chain recombines TRBV24-1 with TRBJ1-5; 9 bases match TRBD1. CDR1 and CDR2 from the germline V gene are KGHDR and SFDVKD. With V trimmed by 4 bases and J by 1 base, 4 bases remained unmatched. The CDR3 consists of 16 residues.

The chain has TRBV6-6 and TRBJ2-1; D is possibly TRBD1 (6 bases). The CDR3 covers 13 residues. CDR1 MNHNY and CDR2 SVGAGI come from the germline V gene (reference sequence). V was shortened by 2 bases and J by 8 bases, with 10 bases between the two germline ends. The CDR3 sequence: CASSYDAGDEQFF. In DNA, the CDR3 is TGTGCCAGCAGTTACGATGCAGGGGATGAGCAGTTCTTC.

The gene calls are TRBV5-1 and TRBJ2-5; 8 bases map to TRBD1. J gave up 3 bases and V 3 bases, and 7 bases lay outside the gene matches. CDR3 length: 15 residues. CDR1 is SGHRS and CDR2 is YFSETQ in the germline V gene. CDR3 nucleotides: TGCGCCAGCAGCTGGAGGACAGGGACCGAAGAGACCCAGTACTTC. Its protein is CASSWRTGTEETQYF.

V gene TRBV30 combines with J gene TRBJ2-3, with D tentatively TRBD2 (5 bases). V lost 4 bases, J lost 7 bases, and 18 bases lay in between. The CDR3 runs to 14 residues. Germline CDR1 GTSNPN, CDR2 SVGIG (reference sequence). The chain's CDR3 is CAWIRTDYKNTQYF. CDR3 coding DNA: TGTGCCTGGATCCGGACCGACTATAAGAATACGCAGTATTTT.

V and J are TRBV9 and TRBJ1-1; 10 bases fit TRBD1. Germline CDR1 SGDLS, CDR2 YYNGEE. The CDR3 totals 18 residues. The junction had 17 bases not matched to a gene; V was cut back by 4 bases and J by 5 bases. The CDR3 protein is CASSPGQGLGYSKTEAFF. CDR3 DNA sequence: TGTGCCAGCAGCCCGGGACAGGGGCTTGGTTATAGTAAGACTGAAGCTTTCTTT. The whole variable domain, remainder taken from reference TRBV9 and TRBJ1-1, is DSGVTQTPKHLITATGQRVTLRCSPRSGDLSVYWYQQSLDQGLQFLIQYYNGEERAKGNILERFSAQQFPDLHSELNLSSLELGDSALYFCASSPGQGLGYSKTEAFFGQGTRLTVV.